The following is a TCR beta chain sequence with its context. The record originates from a study of shared clonotypes between healthy human individuals. Only CD45RO-negative cells positively selected for CCR7 counted as naive CD8 cells, so terminally differentiated effector memory CD45RA+ cells were excluded. Libraries were prepared by immunoSEQ multiplex PCR; TCRdb keeps only in-frame clonotypes and omits some of them. The sample holds hundreds of thousands of clones, 90% to 95% seen once. The sequence derives from a man aged 30 to 45 in good health. Sequencing was carried out using naive CD8+ T cells sorted from blood.

The CDR3 loop is CATSRVDDTQYF. CDR3 nucleotides: TGTGCCACCAGCAGAGTGGACGATACGCAGTATTTT. The rearrangement links TRBV15 to TRBJ2-3; no clear D gene. V lost 1 base and J 6 bases, leaving 5 bases between the germline ends. The CDR3 has 12 amino acids. CDR1 is LNHNV and CDR2 is YYDKDF in the germline V gene (reference sequence).